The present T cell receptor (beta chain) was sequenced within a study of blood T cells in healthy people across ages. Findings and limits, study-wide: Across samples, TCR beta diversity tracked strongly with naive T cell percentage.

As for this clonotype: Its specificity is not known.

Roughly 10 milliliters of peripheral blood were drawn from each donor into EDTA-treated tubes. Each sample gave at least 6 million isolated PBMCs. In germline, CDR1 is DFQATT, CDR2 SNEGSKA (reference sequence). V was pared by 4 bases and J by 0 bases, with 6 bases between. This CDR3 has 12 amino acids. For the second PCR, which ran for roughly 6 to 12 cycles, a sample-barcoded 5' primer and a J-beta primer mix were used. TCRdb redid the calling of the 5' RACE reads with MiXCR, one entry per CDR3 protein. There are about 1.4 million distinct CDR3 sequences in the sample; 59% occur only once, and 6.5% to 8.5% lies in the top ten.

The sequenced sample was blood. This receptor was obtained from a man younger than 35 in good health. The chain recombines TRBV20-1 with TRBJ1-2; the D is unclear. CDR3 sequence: CSAINTNYGYTF. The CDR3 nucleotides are TGCAGTGCTATCAATACTAACTATGGCTACACCTTC.